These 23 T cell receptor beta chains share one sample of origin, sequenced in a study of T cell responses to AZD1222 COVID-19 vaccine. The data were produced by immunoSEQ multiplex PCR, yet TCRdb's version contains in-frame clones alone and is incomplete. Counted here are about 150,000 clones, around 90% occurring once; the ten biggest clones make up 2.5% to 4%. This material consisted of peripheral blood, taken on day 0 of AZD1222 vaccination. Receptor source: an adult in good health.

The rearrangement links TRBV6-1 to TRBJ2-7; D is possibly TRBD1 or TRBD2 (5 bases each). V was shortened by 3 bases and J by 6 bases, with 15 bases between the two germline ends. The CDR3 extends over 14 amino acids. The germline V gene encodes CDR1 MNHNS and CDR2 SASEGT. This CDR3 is CASSEIRGTGEQYF. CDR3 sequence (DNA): TGTGCCAGCAGTGAGATTAGAGGGACCGGCGAGCAGTACTTC.

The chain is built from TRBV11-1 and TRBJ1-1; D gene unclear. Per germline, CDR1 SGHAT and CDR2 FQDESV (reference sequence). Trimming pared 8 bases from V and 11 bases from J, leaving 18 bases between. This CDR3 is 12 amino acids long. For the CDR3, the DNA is TGTGCCAGCTCCCCGGGTGGTTTTTGGGCTTTCTTT. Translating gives CASSPGGFWAFF.

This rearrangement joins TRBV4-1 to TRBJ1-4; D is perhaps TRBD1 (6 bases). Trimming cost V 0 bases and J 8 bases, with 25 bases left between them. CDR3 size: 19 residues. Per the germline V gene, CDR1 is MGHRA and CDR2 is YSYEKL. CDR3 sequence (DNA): TGCGCCAGCAGCCAAGACCTAGGGACAAGGGGTTTAGGGACAGAAAAACTGTTTTTT. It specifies CASSQDLGTRGLGTEKLFF.

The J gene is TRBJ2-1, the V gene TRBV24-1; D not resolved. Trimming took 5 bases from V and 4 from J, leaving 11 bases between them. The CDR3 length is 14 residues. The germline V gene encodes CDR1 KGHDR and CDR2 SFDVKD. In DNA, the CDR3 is TGTGCCACCAGTGGGTCACCTAATTACAATGAGCAGTTCTTC. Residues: CATSGSPNYNEQFF.

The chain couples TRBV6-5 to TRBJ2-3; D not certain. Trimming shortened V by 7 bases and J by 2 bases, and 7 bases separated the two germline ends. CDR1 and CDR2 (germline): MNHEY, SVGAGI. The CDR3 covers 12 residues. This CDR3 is CASNMNTDTQYF. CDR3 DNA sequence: TGTGCCAGCAATATGAACACAGATACGCAGTATTTT.

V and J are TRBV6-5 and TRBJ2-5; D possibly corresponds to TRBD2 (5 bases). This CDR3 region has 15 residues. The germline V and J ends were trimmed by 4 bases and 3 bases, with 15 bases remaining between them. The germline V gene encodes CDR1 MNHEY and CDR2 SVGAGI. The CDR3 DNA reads TGTGCCAGCAGTTCCTACGGGCAGACTAAAGAGACCCAGTACTTC. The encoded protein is CASSSYGQTKETQYF.

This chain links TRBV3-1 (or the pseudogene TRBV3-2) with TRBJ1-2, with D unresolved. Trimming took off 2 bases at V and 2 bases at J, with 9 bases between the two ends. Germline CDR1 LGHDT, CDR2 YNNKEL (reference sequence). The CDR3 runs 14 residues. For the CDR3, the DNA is TGTGCCAGCAGCCAAATAGCCAGCAACTATGGCTACACCTTC. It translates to CASSQIASNYGYTF.

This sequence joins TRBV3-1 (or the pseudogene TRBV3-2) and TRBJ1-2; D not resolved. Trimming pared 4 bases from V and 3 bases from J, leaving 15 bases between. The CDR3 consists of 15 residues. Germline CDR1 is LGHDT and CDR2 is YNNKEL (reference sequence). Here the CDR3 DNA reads TGTGCCAGCAGCCCGTCGATGGGCAGTCACTATGGCTACACCTTC. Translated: CASSPSMGSHYGYTF.

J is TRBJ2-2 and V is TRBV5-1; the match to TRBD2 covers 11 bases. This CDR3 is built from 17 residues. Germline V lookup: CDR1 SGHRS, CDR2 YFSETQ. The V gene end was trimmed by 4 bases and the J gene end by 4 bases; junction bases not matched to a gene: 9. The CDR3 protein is CASSLRLAGLGTGELFF. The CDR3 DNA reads TGCGCCAGCAGCCTTCGACTAGCGGGGCTCGGCACCGGGGAGCTGTTTTTT.

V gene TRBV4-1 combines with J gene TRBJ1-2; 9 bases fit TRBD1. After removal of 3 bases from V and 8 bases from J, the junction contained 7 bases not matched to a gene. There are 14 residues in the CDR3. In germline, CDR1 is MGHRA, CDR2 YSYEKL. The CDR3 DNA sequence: TGCGCCAGCAGCCAGTCCGGGACAGGGTACGGCTACACCTTC. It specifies CASSQSGTGYGYTF.

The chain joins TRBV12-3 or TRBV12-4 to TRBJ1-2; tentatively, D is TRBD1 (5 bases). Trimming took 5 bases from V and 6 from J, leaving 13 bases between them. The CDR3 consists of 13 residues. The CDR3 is CASSSRVSNGYTF. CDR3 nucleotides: TGTGCCAGCAGTAGCAGGGTATCTAATGGCTACACCTTC.

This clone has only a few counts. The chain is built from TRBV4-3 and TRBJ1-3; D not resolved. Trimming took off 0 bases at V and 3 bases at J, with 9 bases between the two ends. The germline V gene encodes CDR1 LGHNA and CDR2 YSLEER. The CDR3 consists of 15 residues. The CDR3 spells CASSQDLGVGNTIYF. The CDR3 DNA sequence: TGCGCCAGCAGCCAAGATCTGGGAGTTGGAAACACCATATATTTT.

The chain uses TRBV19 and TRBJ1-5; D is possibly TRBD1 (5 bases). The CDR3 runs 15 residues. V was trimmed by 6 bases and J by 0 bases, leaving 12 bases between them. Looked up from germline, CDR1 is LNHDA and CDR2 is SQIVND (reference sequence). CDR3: CASSPGRFSNQPQHF. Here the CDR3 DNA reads TGTGCCAGTAGCCCGGGACGGTTTAGCAATCAGCCCCAGCATTTT.

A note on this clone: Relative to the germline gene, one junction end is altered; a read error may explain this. The CDR3 bases are TGCGCCAGCAGCCGCCCGTGGCTGGGAGGAAAAACTGTTTTT. Amino acids: CASSRPWLGGKTVF. The rearrangement links TRBV5-1 to TRBJ1-4, with D hard to call. CDR1 and CDR2 (germline): SGHRS, YFSETQ. The CDR3 sequence is 14 residues long.

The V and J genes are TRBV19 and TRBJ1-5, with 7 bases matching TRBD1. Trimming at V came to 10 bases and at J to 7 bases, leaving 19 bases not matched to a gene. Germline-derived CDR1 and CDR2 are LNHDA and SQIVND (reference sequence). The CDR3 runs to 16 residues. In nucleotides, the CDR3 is TGTGCCATTAAGGGGGCACAGGTCCCGCGACTCCAGCCCCAGCATTTT. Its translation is CAIKGAQVPRLQPQHF. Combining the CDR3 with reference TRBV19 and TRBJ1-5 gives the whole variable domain DGGITQSPKYLFRKEGQNVTLSCEQNLNHDAMYWYRQDPGQGLRLIYYSQIVNDFQKGDIAEGYSVSREKKESFPLTVTSAQKNPTAFYLCAIKGAQVPRLQPQHFGDGTRLSIL.

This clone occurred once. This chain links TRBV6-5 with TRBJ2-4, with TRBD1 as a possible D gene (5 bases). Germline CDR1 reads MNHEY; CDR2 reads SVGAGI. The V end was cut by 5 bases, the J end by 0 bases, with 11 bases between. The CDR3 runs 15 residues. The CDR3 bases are TGTGCCAGCAGTCCAGGGCTCTTAGCCAAAAACATTCAGTACTTC. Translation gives CASSPGLLAKNIQYF.

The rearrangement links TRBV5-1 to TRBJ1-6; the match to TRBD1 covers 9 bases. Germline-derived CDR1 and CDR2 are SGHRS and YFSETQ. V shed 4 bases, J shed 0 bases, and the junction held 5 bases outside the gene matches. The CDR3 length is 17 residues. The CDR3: CASSPRQGDSYNSPLHF. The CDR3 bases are TGCGCCAGCAGCCCCCGACAGGGGGACTCCTATAATTCACCCCTCCACTTT.

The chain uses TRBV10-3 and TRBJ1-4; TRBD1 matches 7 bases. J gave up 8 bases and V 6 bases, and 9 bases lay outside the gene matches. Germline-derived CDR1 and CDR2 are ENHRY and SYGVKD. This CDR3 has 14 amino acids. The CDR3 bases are TGTGCCATCAGCGACGGGCAGGGGGGGGAAAAACTGTTTTTT. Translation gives CAISDGQGGEKLFF.

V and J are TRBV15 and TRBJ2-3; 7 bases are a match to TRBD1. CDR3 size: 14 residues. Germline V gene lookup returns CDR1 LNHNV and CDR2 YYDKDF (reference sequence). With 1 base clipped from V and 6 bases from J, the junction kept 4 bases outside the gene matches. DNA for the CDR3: TGTGCCACCAGCAGAGTTAGGGGGCAGGATACGCAGTATTTT. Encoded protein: CATSRVRGQDTQYF. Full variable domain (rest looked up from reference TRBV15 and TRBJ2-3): DAMVIQNPRYQVTQFGKPVTLSCSQTLNHNVMYWYQQKSSQAPKLLFHYYDKDFNNEADTPDNFQSRRPNTSFCFLDIRSPGLGDTAMYLCATSRVRGQDTQYFGPGTRLTVL.

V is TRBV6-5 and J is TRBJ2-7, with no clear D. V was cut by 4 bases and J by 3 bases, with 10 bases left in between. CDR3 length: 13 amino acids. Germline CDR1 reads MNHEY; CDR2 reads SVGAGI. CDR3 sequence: CASSFRANYEQYF. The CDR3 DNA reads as TGTGCCAGCAGTTTCCGGGCTAACTACGAGCAGTACTTC.

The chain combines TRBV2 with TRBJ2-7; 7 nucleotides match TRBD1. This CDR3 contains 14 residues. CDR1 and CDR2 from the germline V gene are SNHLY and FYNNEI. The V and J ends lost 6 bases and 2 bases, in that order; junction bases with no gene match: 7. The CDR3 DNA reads TGTGCCAGCAGCGCACAGGGGTGGACCTACGAGCAGTACTTC. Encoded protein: CASSAQGWTYEQYF.

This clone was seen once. CDR3 in DNA: TGCAGTTCCCCGGACTATGGCTACACCTTC. Translating it yields CSSPDYGYTF. The J gene is TRBJ1-2, the V gene TRBV20-1, with D unresolved. CDR1 is DFQATT and CDR2 is SNEGSKA in the germline V gene (reference sequence). The CDR3 consists of 10 residues. Trimming removed 8 bases at V and 3 bases at J, with 7 bases between.

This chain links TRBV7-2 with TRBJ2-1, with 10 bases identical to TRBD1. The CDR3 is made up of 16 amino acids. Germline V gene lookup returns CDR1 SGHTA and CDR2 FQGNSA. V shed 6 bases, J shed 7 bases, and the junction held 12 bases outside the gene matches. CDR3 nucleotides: TGTGCCAGCAGACCCGCGGGGGGACAGGGGAGTAATGAGCAGTTCTTC. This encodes CASRPAGGQGSNEQFF.